The 12 T cell receptor beta chains listed next were all sequenced from one sample in a study of blood T cell repertoires in COVID-19. Only in-frame clones appear in the TCRdb table, and some are missing; sequencing was by immunoSEQ multiplex PCR. The table records roughly 270,000 clones, approximately 86% of them present only once. Material: peripheral blood. The receptors here all came from a man between 18 and 35 years old with active or convalescent COVID-19.

The V and J genes are TRBV7-2 and TRBJ1-6; the D is unclear. Trimming shortened V by 9 bases and J by 7 bases, and 13 bases separated the two germline ends. The CDR3 is 13 amino acids. Looked up from germline, CDR1 is SGHTA and CDR2 is FQGNSA. The CDR3 sequence is CASEGLPNSPLHF. CDR3 in DNA: TGTGCCAGTGAGGGCCTCCCAAATTCACCCCTCCACTTT.

The chain joins TRBV15 to TRBJ1-3; 11 bases are a match to TRBD1. CDR3 length: 19 residues. CDR1 is LNHNV, CDR2 YYDKDF, per germline (reference sequence). The trim removed 0 bases at V and 4 bases at J, leaving 11 bases unmatched. CDR3 residues: CATSRDPGQGALSGNTIYF. CDR3 sequence (DNA): TGTGCCACCAGCAGAGATCCAGGACAGGGGGCACTATCCGGAAACACCATATATTTT.

J is TRBJ2-7 and V is TRBV4-1, with D possibly TRBD1 on 5 matching bases. Trimming removed 0 bases at V and 4 bases at J, with 13 bases between. Germline CDR1 reads MGHRA; CDR2 reads YSYEKL. This CDR3 region has 15 residues. The CDR3 loop is CASSQEWAGLYEQYF. The CDR3 region has the DNA TGCGCCAGCAGCCAAGAATGGGCAGGGCTGTACGAGCAGTACTTC.

The J gene is TRBJ2-2, the V gene TRBV9, with 8 bases that match TRBD2. V dropped 8 bases and J dropped 1; count of bases not matched to a gene: 7. CDR3 size: 15 residues. Germline CDR1 is SGDLS and CDR2 is YYNGEE. CDR3 protein: CASGVAGLNTGELFF. The CDR3 DNA reads as TGTGCCAGTGGGGTAGCGGGACTGAACACCGGGGAGCTGTTTTTT.

The chain uses TRBV13 and TRBJ2-7; 9 bases are a match to TRBD1. Germline CDR1 is PRHDT and CDR2 is FYEKMQ (reference sequence). This CDR3 has 13 amino acids. Germline trimming cut 5 bases from V and 7 bases from J; bases unmatched to any gene: 6. The CDR3 nucleotides read TGTGCCAGCAGCCAAGACAGGGGGGGTGAGCAGTACTTC. Translated: CASSQDRGGEQYF.

The chain joins TRBV5-8 to TRBJ2-7; 12 bases are a match to TRBD2. V lost 6 bases and J lost 3; bases outside the gene matches: 7. Germline CDR1 reads SGHTS; CDR2 reads YDEGEE. The CDR3 runs to 15 residues. In DNA, the CDR3 is TGTGCCAGCACCGCACTAGCGGGGGGTTACTACGAGCAGTACTTC. This translates into CASTALAGGYYEQYF. The entire variable domain, with the rest obtained from reference TRBV5-8 and TRBJ2-7, is as follows: EAGVTQSPTHLIKTRGQQATLRCSPISGHTSVYWYQQALGLGLQFLLWYDEGEERNRGNFPPRFSGRQFPNYSSELNVNALELEDSALYLCASTALAGGYYEQYFGPGTRLTVT.

V is TRBV7-2 and J is TRBJ1-1, with 9 positions matching TRBD1. Germline loops: CDR1 SGHTA, CDR2 FQGNSA. The CDR3 sequence is 14 residues long. Trimming at V came to 4 bases and at J to 4 bases, leaving 4 bases not matched to a gene. In DNA, the CDR3 is TGTGCCAGCAGCTACCACAGGGGGCCCACTGAAGCTTTCTTT. Residues: CASSYHRGPTEAFF.

The genes are TRBV5-1 and TRBJ1-1; D may be TRBD1 (6 bases). The CDR3 runs 15 residues. V dropped 2 bases and J dropped 1 base, with 12 bases sitting between them. CDR1 is SGHRS, CDR2 YFSETQ, per germline. Here the CDR3 DNA reads TGCGCCAGCAGCTTCGTCCCAGGGGCGAACACTGAAGCTTTCTTT. It is translated as CASSFVPGANTEAFF.

The chain recombines TRBV5-4 with TRBJ2-3; 9 bases line up with TRBD2. Germline V gene lookup returns CDR1 SGHNT and CDR2 YYREEE (reference sequence). The CDR3 extends over 16 amino acids. V lost 7 bases, J lost 1 base, and 10 bases stayed unmatched. The CDR3 DNA is TGTGCCAGCCAAAGAACGAGGACTAGCGGCACAGATACGCAGTATTTT. Translating gives CASQRTRTSGTDTQYF.

The chain combines TRBV4-1 with TRBJ1-1; D is possibly TRBD1 (6 bases). The CDR3 contains 14 residues. Trimming stripped 1 base from V and 5 bases from J, with 11 bases between. Germline lookup yields CDR1 MGHRA and CDR2 YSYEKL. DNA for the CDR3: TGCGCCAGCAGCCAAGTTGAGGGGGGGACTGAAGCTTTCTTT. It yields the protein CASSQVEGGTEAFF.

This rearrangement joins TRBV27 to TRBJ2-7; a possible D gene is TRBD1 (7 bases). CDR1 MNHEY and CDR2 SMNVEV come from the germline V gene (reference sequence). V dropped 4 bases and J dropped 2 bases, with 9 bases sitting between them. The CDR3 covers 13 residues. The CDR3 is CASSSGGPYEQYF. The CDR3 DNA reads TGTGCCAGCAGTTCAGGGGGGCCCTACGAGCAGTACTTC.

Here the CDR3 DNA reads TGTGCCACCGCGGGGGGCGCTGAAGCTTTCTTT. Translation gives CATAGGAEAFF. The chain combines TRBV6-6 with TRBJ1-1; maybe TRBD1 (6 bases). There are 11 residues in the CDR3. Germline-derived CDR1 and CDR2 are MNHNY and SVGAGI (reference sequence). V was trimmed by 10 bases and J by 6 bases, leaving 12 bases between them.